This record looks at one T cell receptor beta chain sequence and its context. The CDR3 is 13 amino acids. Per the germline V gene, CDR1 is SEHNR and CDR2 is FQNEAQ (reference sequence). The V and J ends lost 1 base and 9 bases, in that order; junction bases with no gene match: 3. Whenever a sample was processed, at least 6 million PBMCs were isolated. A sample-barcoded 5' primer and a J-beta primer mix were used in a second PCR of about 7 to 12 cycles. Each CDR3 protein is one row after TCRdb ran MiXCR on the 5' RACE reads. The sample lists some 920,000 distinct CDR3 sequences, 45% to 60% occurring once. These data originate in a study of blood T cells in healthy people across ages.

The rearrangement links TRBV7-9 to TRBJ2-1; TRBD2 matches at 7 bases. The material sequenced was blood. The receptor was derived from a woman aged 60-75 years in good health. The CDR3 sequence: CASSLETSSEQFF. The CDR3 nucleotides read TGTGCCAGCAGCTTAGAGACTAGCAGTGAGCAGTTCTTC.